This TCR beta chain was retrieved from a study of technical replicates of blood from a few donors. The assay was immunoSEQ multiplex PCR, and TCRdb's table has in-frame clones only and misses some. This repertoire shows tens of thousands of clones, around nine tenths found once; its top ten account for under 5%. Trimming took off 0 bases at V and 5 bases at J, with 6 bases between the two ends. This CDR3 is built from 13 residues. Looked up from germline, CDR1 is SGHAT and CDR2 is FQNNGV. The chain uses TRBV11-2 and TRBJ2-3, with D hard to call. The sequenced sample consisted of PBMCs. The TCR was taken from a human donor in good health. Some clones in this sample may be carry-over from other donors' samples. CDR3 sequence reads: CASSLDRVDTQYF. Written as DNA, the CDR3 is TGTGCCAGCAGCTTAGATCGGGTAGATACGCAGTATTTT.